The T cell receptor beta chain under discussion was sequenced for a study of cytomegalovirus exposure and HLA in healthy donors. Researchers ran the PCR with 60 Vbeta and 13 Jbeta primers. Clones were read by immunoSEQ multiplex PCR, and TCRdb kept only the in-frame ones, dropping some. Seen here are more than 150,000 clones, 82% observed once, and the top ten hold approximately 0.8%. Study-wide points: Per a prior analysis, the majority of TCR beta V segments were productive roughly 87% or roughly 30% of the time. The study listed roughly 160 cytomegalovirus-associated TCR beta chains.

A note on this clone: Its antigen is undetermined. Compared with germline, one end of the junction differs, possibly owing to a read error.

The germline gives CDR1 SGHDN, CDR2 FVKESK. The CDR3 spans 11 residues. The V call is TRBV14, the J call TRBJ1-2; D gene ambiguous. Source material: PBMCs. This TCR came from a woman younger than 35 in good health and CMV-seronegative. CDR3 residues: CASSRRHGNTF. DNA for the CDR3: TGTGCCAGCAGTCGAAGACATGGCAACACCTTC.